This T cell receptor (beta chain) appears in the sequencing data of a study of T cell repertoires in cytomegalovirus infection. Study summary: Peptides in the study included HLA-C-restricted and HLA-B-restricted CMV epitopes. CMV infection plus the matching HLA type was flagged by public TCR beta signatures. Broader study findings: Across the ex vivo response, the dominant clonotypes were HLA-C-restricted CMV-specific TCR beta clonotypes. Accumulated public TCR beta family frequency recognized individuals carrying CMV together with the relevant HLA.

Many counts were recorded for this clonotype. Its cognate antigen is unknown. MiXCR was run by TCRdb on the reads, yielding one entry per CDR3 protein. In the table there are nearly 700,000 distinct CDR3 sequences, roughly 33% of which are singletons. This clonotype was sampled from a human donor in good health (CMV status not recorded). Some clones in this sample may be carry-over from other donors' samples. Sequenced material: cultured PBMCs, taken from culture after CMV antigen stimulation.

CDR3 sequence: CASSISSGQETQYF. DNA for the CDR3: TGTGCCAGCAGCATAAGTAGCGGCCAAGAGACCCAGTACTTC. The rearrangement joins TRBV7-9 to TRBJ2-5; TRBD2 is a possible D gene (6 bases). V was cut by 5 bases and J by 1 base, with 11 bases left in between. Germline CDR1 reads SEHNR; CDR2 reads FQNEAQ (reference sequence). This CDR3 spans 14 amino acids.